Detailed here is one T cell receptor beta chain. This sample is part of a study of cytomegalovirus exposure and HLA in healthy donors. CDR1 and CDR2 from the germline V gene are SGDLS and YYNGEE. Losses at the gene ends were 0 bases for V and 12 bases for J; bases not matched to a gene: 6. The CDR3 has 13 amino acids. Researchers ran the PCR with 60 Vbeta and 13 Jbeta primers. Sequencing was performed with immunoSEQ multiplex PCR; in TCRdb, only in-frame clones are kept and a portion is missing. This sample's clone table lists fewer than 250,000 clones. This chain links TRBV9 with TRBJ2-3; TRBD2 matches at 8 bases. The receptor's source is a woman aged 30 to 39 in good health and CMV-seropositive. Material: PBMCs. CDR3 sequence: CASSVGDSGNQYF. DNA for the CDR3: TGTGCCAGCAGCGTAGGAGATAGCGGGAATCAGTATTTT.